The 27 T cell receptor beta chains given below trace back to one sample, sequenced in a study of blood T cell repertoires in COVID-19. The data were produced by immunoSEQ multiplex PCR, yet TCRdb's version contains in-frame clones alone and is incomplete. The sample records 150,000 to 200,000 clones, less than 90% being singletons. The sequencing sample was made of peripheral blood. These receptors originate from a man in his 70s with active or convalescent COVID-19.

This clone was seen once. The V and J genes are TRBV6-5 and TRBJ2-3, with D tentatively TRBD1 (5 bases). Trimming cost V 10 bases and J 5 bases, with 13 bases left between them. The CDR3 runs 12 residues. CDR1 and CDR2 (germline): MNHEY, SVGAGI. The CDR3 DNA follows: TGTGCCATACAGGTACTTTTAGATACGCAGTATTTT. The encoded protein is CAIQVLLDTQYF.

The chain uses TRBV6-2 or TRBV6-3 and TRBJ1-5; D possibly corresponds to TRBD1 (5 bases). Germline assignment: CDR1 MNHEY and CDR2 SVGEGT. V was pared by 1 base and J by 4 bases, with 17 bases between. This CDR3 comprises 17 residues. CDR3 in amino acids: CASSYYGQGGANQPQHF. In DNA form, the CDR3 reads TGTGCCAGCAGTTACTATGGGCAGGGTGGGGCTAATCAGCCCCAGCATTTT.

This chain joins TRBV27 and TRBJ1-1; 7 bases fit TRBD1. V lost 5 bases and J lost 4; bases outside the gene matches: 10. The CDR3 contains 15 residues. The germline V gene has CDR1 MNHEY and CDR2 SMNVEV (reference sequence). In DNA form, the CDR3 reads TGTGCCAGCAGTAGAGACAGGGTTCCCTCCACTGAAGCTTTCTTT. This encodes CASSRDRVPSTEAFF.

The chain recombines TRBV9 with TRBJ1-3, with D uncertain. Trimming cost V 0 bases and J 0 bases, with 7 bases left between them. Germline V gives CDR1 SGDLS, CDR2 YYNGEE. The CDR3 runs 15 residues. The CDR3 is CASSVGANSGNTIYF. CDR3 coding DNA: TGTGCCAGCAGCGTAGGGGCCAACTCTGGAAACACCATATATTTT. The full variable domain, rest sourced from reference TRBV9 and TRBJ1-3, is DSGVTQTPKHLITATGQRVTLRCSPRSGDLSVYWYQQSLDQGLQFLIQYYNGEERAKGNILERFSAQQFPDLHSELNLSSLELGDSALYFCASSVGANSGNTIYFGEGSWLTVV.

This clone was seen a few times. The chain joins TRBV7-7 to TRBJ2-7; 9 nucleotides line up with TRBD1. Germline trimming cut 3 bases from V and 2 bases from J; bases unmatched to any gene: 5. The CDR3 has 15 amino acids. Germline lookup yields CDR1 SSHAT and CDR2 FNYEAQ (reference sequence). CDR3 coding DNA: TGTGCCAGCAGCTTGGGACAGGGTTGCCCCTACGAGCAGTACTTC. Its translation: CASSLGQGCPYEQYF.

This chain connects TRBV10-2 to TRBJ2-1; 10 bases are shared with TRBD2. This CDR3 is built from 16 residues. Germline CDR1 WSHSY, CDR2 SAAADI. Trimming removed 6 bases from V and 4 bases from J; junction bases left unmatched: 9. In DNA, the CDR3 is TGCGCCAGCAGAGATGGGTCTAGCGGGGGATACAATGAGCAGTTCTTC. This encodes CASRDGSSGGYNEQFF.

The chain couples TRBV29-1 to TRBJ2-3, with 7 bases fitting TRBD2. This CDR3 is 13 amino acids long. The germline gives CDR1 SQVTM, CDR2 ANQGSEA. The junction had 4 bases not matched to a gene; V was cut back by 5 bases and J by 2 bases. The CDR3 region is CSVTSDLTDTQYF. Here the CDR3 DNA reads TGCAGCGTTACTAGCGACCTCACAGATACGCAGTATTTT.

The rearrangement uses TRBV7-2 and TRBJ2-5, with D perhaps TRBD2 (6 bases). V shed 1 base and J shed 6 bases, with 15 bases lying between them. The CDR3 spans 15 residues. Looked up from germline, CDR1 is SGHTA and CDR2 is FQGNSA. The CDR3 DNA is TGTGCCAGCAGCTTAGTATTTGGAGGGTCCCAGACCCAGTACTTC. Amino acids: CASSLVFGGSQTQYF.

The chain has TRBV2 and TRBJ2-1, with D perhaps TRBD2 (6 bases). Germline loops: CDR1 SNHLY, CDR2 FYNNEI. This CDR3 is built from 14 residues. Between the trimmed V and J ends, which lost 6 bases and 9 bases, there was a span of 18 bases. The CDR3 loop reads CASRRTTGWGEQFF. Written as DNA, the CDR3 is TGTGCCAGCAGACGGACTACCGGATGGGGTGAGCAGTTCTTC. Filled out from reference TRBV2 and TRBJ2-1, the complete variable domain reads EPEVTQTPSHQVTQMGQEVILRCVPISNHLYFYWYRQILGQKVEFLVSFYNNEISEKSEIFDDQFSVERPDGSNFTLKIRSTKLEDSAMYFCASRRTTGWGEQFFGPGTRLTVL.

The rearrangement joins TRBV7-2 to TRBJ2-2; weak D call: TRBD1 (6 bases). The V gene's germline CDR1 is SGHTA and CDR2 FQGNSA. There are 15 residues in the CDR3. Trimming removed 3 bases from V and 6 bases from J, with 14 bases in between. The CDR3: CASSFQQGKPGELFF. CDR3 nucleotides: TGTGCCAGCAGCTTTCAACAGGGTAAACCCGGGGAGCTGTTTTTT. Supplemented by reference TRBV7-2 and TRBJ2-2, the full variable domain reads GAGVSQSPSNKVTEKGKDVELRCDPISGHTALYWYRQSLGQGLEFLIYFQGNSAPDKSGLPSDRFSAERTGGSVSTLTIQRTQQEDSAVYLCASSFQQGKPGELFFGEGSRLTVL.

The chain employs TRBV19 and TRBJ2-1; 12 bases agree with TRBD2. The junction had 2 bases not matched to a gene; V was cut back by 1 base and J by 13 bases. Per the germline V gene, CDR1 is LNHDA and CDR2 is SQIVND (reference sequence). The CDR3 has 13 amino acids. CDR3 protein: CASSIGTSGIQFF. The DNA for the CDR3 is TGTGCCAGTAGTATAGGGACTAGCGGGATCCAGTTCTTC.

The rearrangement joins TRBV27 to TRBJ1-5; D gene ambiguous. Trimming pared 5 bases from V and 7 bases from J, leaving 12 bases between. The CDR3 is 13 residues long. From germline, CDR1 is MNHEY and CDR2 SMNVEV (reference sequence). CDR3 protein: CASSPRPGQPQHF. The CDR3 region has the DNA TGTGCCAGCAGTCCACGTCCGGGACAGCCCCAGCATTTT.

This chain connects TRBV6-5 to TRBJ2-7; D unresolved. Germline lookup yields CDR1 MNHEY and CDR2 SVGAGI. The CDR3 has 13 residues. Trimming left V 3 bases short and J 6 bases short, with 12 bases between. The DNA of the CDR3 is TGTGCCAGCAGTTATTTCACGTCGAGCGAGCAGTACTTC. It is translated as CASSYFTSSEQYF.

The chain joins TRBV6-5 to TRBJ2-1; 11 bases fit TRBD2. The CDR3 has 15 amino acids. Germline CDR1 MNHEY, CDR2 SVGAGI. V was clipped by 6 bases and J by 8 bases; unmatched bases: 9. Written as DNA, the CDR3 is TGTGCCAGCAGCGATAGCGGGGGGGCAGTTCATGAGCAGTTCTTC. As protein: CASSDSGGAVHEQFF.

This chain joins TRBV5-1 and TRBJ2-2; 9 bases agree with TRBD1. The CDR3 runs 15 residues. Germline V gives CDR1 SGHRS, CDR2 YFSETQ. V lost 4 bases to trimming and J lost 5 bases; unmatched junction nucleotides: 6. The chain's CDR3 is CASSPGTGLTGELFF. In nucleotides, the CDR3 is TGCGCCAGCAGCCCCGGGACAGGGTTAACCGGGGAGCTGTTTTTT.

V gene TRBV7-8 combines with J gene TRBJ2-4, with TRBD1 identical over 8 bases. Losses at the gene ends were 5 bases for V and 4 bases for J; bases not matched to a gene: 16. Germline V gene sequence: CDR1 SGHVS, CDR2 FQNEAQ. The CDR3 contains 18 residues. The CDR3 protein is CASSPDIQTGDRKNIQYF. In DNA form, the CDR3 reads TGTGCCAGCAGCCCAGACATTCAGACGGGGGACAGGAAAAACATTCAGTACTTC.

The chain links TRBV5-5 to TRBJ2-2; 9 positions match TRBD1. This CDR3 has 15 residues. Germline lookup yields CDR1 SGHKS and CDR2 YYEKEE (reference sequence). V dropped 3 bases and J dropped 1; count of bases not matched to a gene: 1. CDR3 sequence reads: CASSWGQGNTGELFF. CDR3 in DNA: TGTGCCAGCAGCTGGGGACAGGGGAACACCGGGGAGCTGTTTTTT.

The genes are TRBV18 and TRBJ2-1, with 8 bases identical to TRBD2. The V gene end was trimmed by 0 bases and the J gene end by 2 bases; junction bases not matched to a gene: 6. In germline, CDR1 is KGHSH, CDR2 LQKENI. There are 17 residues in the CDR3. The CDR3 loop is CASSPPTSGTTYNEQFF. CDR3 nucleotide sequence: TGTGCCAGCTCACCACCTACTAGCGGAACAACCTACAATGAGCAGTTCTTC.

V gene TRBV20-1 combines with J gene TRBJ1-1, with 7 bases aligning to TRBD1. With 2 bases clipped from V and 9 bases from J, the junction kept 3 bases outside the gene matches. The germline V gene encodes CDR1 DFQATT and CDR2 SNEGSKA (reference sequence). The CDR3 totals 11 residues. CDR3 coding DNA: TGCAGTGCTAGAATGACAGGGAAAGCTTTCTTT. It translates to CSARMTGKAFF.

The chain has TRBV5-1 and TRBJ2-7; 13 bases are a match to TRBD2. V lost 4 bases to trimming and J lost 5 bases; unmatched junction nucleotides: 6. The CDR3 is made up of 15 amino acids. CDR1 is SGHRS and CDR2 is YFSETQ in the germline V gene. CDR3 protein: CASSPGLAGPNEQYF. The CDR3, as DNA: TGCGCCAGCAGCCCGGGACTAGCGGGACCAAACGAGCAGTACTTC.

This clone has only a few counts. The rearrangement uses TRBV14 and TRBJ2-1; D remains ambiguous. Trimming removed 4 bases at V and 0 bases at J, with 16 bases between. There are 17 residues in the CDR3. The germline gives CDR1 SGHDN, CDR2 FVKESK. The CDR3 region has the DNA TGTGCCAGCAGCCCCTTTTATTCCGGGTTCTCCTACAATGAGCAGTTCTTC. It translates to CASSPFYSGFSYNEQFF.

The chain links TRBV6-5 to TRBJ2-7, with D perhaps TRBD2 (7 bases). The CDR3 is 13 amino acids. V was trimmed by 6 bases and J by 7 bases, leaving 16 bases between them. Germline-derived CDR1 and CDR2 are MNHEY and SVGAGI. CDR3 nucleotides: TGTGCCAGCAGATCTCGGGGGGCCTTAGAGCAGTACTTC. Encoded protein: CASRSRGALEQYF.

The rearrangement links TRBV3-1 (or the pseudogene TRBV3-2) to TRBJ2-5; weak D call: TRBD2 (5 bases). With 0 bases removed from V and 2 bases from J, the gap between germline ends came to 10 bases. The CDR3 length is 15 residues. The germline CDR1 and CDR2 sequences are LGHDT and YNNKEL (reference sequence). For the CDR3, the DNA is TGTGCCAGCAGCCAAGAGCGGGCTCTTCAAGAGACCCAGTACTTC. It codes for CASSQERALQETQYF.

This chain uses TRBV28 with TRBJ2-5; D might be TRBD2 (6 bases). V shed 2 bases and J shed 5 bases, with 18 bases lying between them. The V gene's germline CDR1 is MDHEN and CDR2 SYDVKM. CDR3 length equals 16 residues. The CDR3 DNA sequence: TGTGCCAGCAGTTTAGGCGGCTCGGGAGACGGGGAGACCCAGTACTTC. It specifies CASSLGGSGDGETQYF.

This chain joins TRBV4-1 and TRBJ2-4; possible D gene TRBD1, 6 bases. Trimming took off 3 bases at V and 1 base at J, with 10 bases between the two ends. Germline V gene data show CDR1 as MGHRA and CDR2 as YSYEKL. The CDR3 sequence is 15 residues long. CDR3 bases: TGCGCCAGCAGCCATGCAGGGGCGGCCAAAAACATTCAGTACTTC. Protein: CASSHAGAAKNIQYF.

The DNA for the CDR3 is TGTGCCAGCAGCCGGGACAAACCCTACGAGCAGTACTTC. As protein: CASSRDKPYEQYF. The rearrangement joins TRBV6-6 to TRBJ2-7, with TRBD1 as a possible D gene (6 bases). The length of the CDR3 is 13 residues. CDR1 is MNHNY and CDR2 is SVGAGI in the germline V gene (reference sequence). V lost 6 bases, J lost 2 bases, and 11 bases lay in between.

This rearrangement joins TRBV28 to TRBJ1-4; D gene unclear. CDR1 MDHEN and CDR2 SYDVKM come from the germline V gene. The V and J ends lost 4 bases and 4 bases respectively, with 7 bases between them. This CDR3 has 13 residues. CDR3 nucleotides: TGTGCCAGCAGTTACTCGGGTAATGAAAAACTGTTTTTT. Translated, it gives CASSYSGNEKLFF.